This T cell receptor (beta chain) was found in a study of molecular identifiers for immune sequencing clone quantification. Study details: In replicates, the authors split RNA from roughly 20,000 or 100,000 naive CD8 cells five ways and sequenced four.

A CD8+CD4-CCR7+CD45RA+ phenotype served as the sorting definition for naive CD8 T cells. V dropped 3 bases and J dropped 7 bases, with 13 bases sitting between them. Germline V gene lookup returns CDR1 SQVTM and CDR2 ANQGSEA. The CDR3 is made up of 12 amino acids. This clonotype was observed at least ten times. As yet, its antigen is unknown. Previously described methods with listed TCR primers produced the bulk TCR libraries. Using its own MiXCR run on the PCR reads, TCRdb lists one record per CDR3 protein. This sample has 300,000 to 400,000 distinct CDR3 sequences; roughly a fifth occur once, and the top ten carry approximately 0.8%. Study results and limitations: Clones carrying above 20 RNA copies accounted for over 97% of effector molecules, under 1% in naive cells.

The origin of this receptor is a human donor in good health. Some libraries in this study had Jurkat cell RNA spiked in. The sample was naive CD8+ T cells from blood, with Jurkat cell RNA spiked in. Documented subset: FACS-sorted CD8+CD4-CCR7+CD45RA+ naive T cells. This rearrangement joins TRBV29-1 to TRBJ2-7, with unresolved D. CDR3 in DNA: TGCAGCGTTGAGAGGACCGGTGAGGAGCAGTACTTC. Translation: CSVERTGEEQYF.